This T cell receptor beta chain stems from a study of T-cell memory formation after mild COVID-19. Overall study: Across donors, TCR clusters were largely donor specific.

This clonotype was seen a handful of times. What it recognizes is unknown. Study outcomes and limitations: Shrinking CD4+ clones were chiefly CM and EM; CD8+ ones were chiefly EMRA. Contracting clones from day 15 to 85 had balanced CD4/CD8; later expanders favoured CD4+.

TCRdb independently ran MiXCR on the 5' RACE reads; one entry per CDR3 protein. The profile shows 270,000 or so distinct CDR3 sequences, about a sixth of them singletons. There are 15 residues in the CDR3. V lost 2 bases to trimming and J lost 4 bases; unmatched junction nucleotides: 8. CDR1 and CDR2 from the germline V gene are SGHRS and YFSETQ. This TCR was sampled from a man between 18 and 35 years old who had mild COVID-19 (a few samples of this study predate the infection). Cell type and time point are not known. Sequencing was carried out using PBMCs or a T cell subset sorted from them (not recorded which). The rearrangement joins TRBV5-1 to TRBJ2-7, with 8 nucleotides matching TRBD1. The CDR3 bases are TGCGCCAGCAGCTTCGCCGGGGACAGGACTTACGAGCAGTACTTC. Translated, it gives CASSFAGDRTYEQYF.